This paragraph reports one T cell receptor beta chain. Its antigen is as yet unknown. Data came from immunoSEQ multiplex PCR; TCRdb stores just in-frame clones and leaves some out. The profile shows hundreds of thousands of clones, less than 98% of them singletons. CD4+ cell separation produced CD45RA+ naive and CD45RA-negative memory subsets. The sample originates from a study of shared clonotypes between healthy human individuals. Notes on the study in general: A handful of donors showed sharing of approximately 4.7% of naive CD4 clonotypes.

Per the germline V gene, CDR1 is MDHEN and CDR2 is SYDVKM. V dropped 7 bases and J dropped 6; count of bases not matched to a gene: 7. The CDR3 has 15 amino acids. The sequence came from a woman younger than 45 in good health. The sequenced material came from naive CD4+ T cells sorted from blood. Specified subset: CD45RA+ positively selected. The J gene is TRBJ2-1, the V gene TRBV28, with 12 bases that match TRBD2. The CDR3 reads CASTELAGGPNEQFF. The CDR3 DNA reads as TGTGCCAGCACCGAACTAGCGGGAGGACCCAATGAGCAGTTCTTC.